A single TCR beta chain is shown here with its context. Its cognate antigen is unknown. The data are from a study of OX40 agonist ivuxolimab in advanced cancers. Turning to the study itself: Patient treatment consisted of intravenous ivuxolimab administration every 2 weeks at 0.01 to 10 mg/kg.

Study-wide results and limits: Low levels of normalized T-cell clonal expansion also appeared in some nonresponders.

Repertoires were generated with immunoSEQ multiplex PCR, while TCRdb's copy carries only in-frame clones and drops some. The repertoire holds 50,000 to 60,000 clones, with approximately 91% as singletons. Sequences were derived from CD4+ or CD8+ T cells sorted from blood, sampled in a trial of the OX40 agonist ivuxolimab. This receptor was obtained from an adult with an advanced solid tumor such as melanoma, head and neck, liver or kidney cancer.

CDR3 in amino acids: CASKRGFTDTQYF. CDR3 nucleotides: TGTGCCAGTAAGAGAGGTTTCACAGATACGCAGTATTTT. The chain links TRBV27 to TRBJ2-3; D remains unclear. Trimming stripped 9 bases from V and 2 bases from J, with 12 bases between. Germline-derived CDR1 and CDR2 are MNHEY and SMNVEV (reference sequence). The CDR3 extends over 13 amino acids.